This TCR beta chain was captured by sequencing in a study of tumor-infiltrating lymphocytes in oesophageal squamous cell carcinoma. TCRdb reanalysed the PCR reads using MiXCR and keeps one entry per CDR3 protein. This table holds 15,000 to 20,000 distinct CDR3 sequences, 40% to 55% found once. The table lists this clonotype with many counts. CDR3 length: 15 residues. CDR1 is SGHRS and CDR2 is YFSETQ in the germline V gene. Trimming took off 0 bases at V and 0 bases at J, with 8 bases between the two ends. This chain uses TRBV5-1 with TRBJ2-3; no reliable D call. This receptor was obtained from a female donor with esophageal squamous cell carcinoma. Sequencing used blood. The CDR3 DNA reads as TGCGCCAGCAGCTTGGCGGGCCCTAGCACAGATACGCAGTATTTT. This encodes CASSLAGPSTDTQYF.